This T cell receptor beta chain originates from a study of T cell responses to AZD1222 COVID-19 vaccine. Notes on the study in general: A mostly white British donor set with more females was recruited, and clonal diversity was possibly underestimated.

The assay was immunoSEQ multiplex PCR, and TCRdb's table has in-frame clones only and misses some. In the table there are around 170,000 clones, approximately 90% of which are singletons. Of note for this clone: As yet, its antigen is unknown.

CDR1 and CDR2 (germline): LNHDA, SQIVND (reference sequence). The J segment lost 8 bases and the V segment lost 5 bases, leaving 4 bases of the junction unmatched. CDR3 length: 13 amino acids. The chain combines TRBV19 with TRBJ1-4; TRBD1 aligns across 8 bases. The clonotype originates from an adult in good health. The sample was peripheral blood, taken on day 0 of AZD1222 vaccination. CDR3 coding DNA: TGTGCCAGTAGTCCGGACAGGGTGGAAAAACTGTTTTTT. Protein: CASSPDRVEKLFF.